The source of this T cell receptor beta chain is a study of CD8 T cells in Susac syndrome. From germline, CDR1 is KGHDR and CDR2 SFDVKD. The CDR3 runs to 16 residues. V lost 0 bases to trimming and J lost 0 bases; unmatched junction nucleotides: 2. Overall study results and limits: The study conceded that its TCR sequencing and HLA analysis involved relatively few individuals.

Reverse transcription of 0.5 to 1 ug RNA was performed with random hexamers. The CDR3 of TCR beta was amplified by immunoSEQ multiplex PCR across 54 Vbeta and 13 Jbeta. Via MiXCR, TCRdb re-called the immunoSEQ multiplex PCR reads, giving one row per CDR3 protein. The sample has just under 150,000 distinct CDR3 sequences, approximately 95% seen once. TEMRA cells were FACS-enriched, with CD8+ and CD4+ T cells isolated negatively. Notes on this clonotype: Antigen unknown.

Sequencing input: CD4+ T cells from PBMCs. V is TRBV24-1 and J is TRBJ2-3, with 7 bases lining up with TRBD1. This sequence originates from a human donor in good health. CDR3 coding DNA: TGTGCCACCAGTGATTTGACAGGGGTTAGCACAGATACGCAGTATTTT. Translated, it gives CATSDLTGVSTDTQYF.